This TCR beta chain was captured by sequencing in a study of early T cells in non-severe SARS-CoV-2 infection. Study in general: The chains were unpaired, and the sequenced material was bulk RNA from unsorted whole blood.

The CDR3 runs 14 residues. Trimming left V 0 bases short and J 7 bases short, with 12 bases between. Germline lookup yields CDR1 MGHRA and CDR2 YSYEKL. In TCRdb, the 5' RACE reads were re-called with MiXCR into one record per CDR3 protein. The table lists approximately 83,000 distinct CDR3 sequences, roughly 13% of them singletons. The source material was whole blood. V is TRBV4-1 and J is TRBJ1-2, with a tentative D call TRBD1 (5 bases). This TCR came from an adult who was a healthcare worker with PCR-confirmed SARS-CoV-2 infection or an uninfected control (not recorded which). CDR3 sequence reads: CASSQERGSFGYTF. In DNA, the CDR3 is TGCGCCAGCAGCCAAGAACGGGGGAGTTTTGGCTACACCTTC.